The clone carrying this T cell receptor (beta chain) was counted ten times or more. Its antigen is as yet unknown. This record belongs to a study of T cell repertoires in cytomegalovirus infection. Study details: CMV infection together with matching HLA type was indicated by public TCR beta signatures.

Germline CDR1 SGHTA, CDR2 FQGNSA. The CDR3 is made up of 16 amino acids. V shed 1 base, J shed 7 bases, and the junction held 4 bases outside the gene matches. TCRdb reprocessed the reads with MiXCR, giving one entry per CDR3 protein. The sample yields about 230,000 distinct CDR3 sequences, 20% to 25% seen once. Broader study findings: The ex vivo response showed dominance by HLA-C-restricted CMV-specific TCR beta clonotypes.

This TCR came from a human donor in good health (CMV status not recorded). Some clones in this sample may be carry-over from other donors' samples. V usage is TRBV7-2 and J usage is TRBJ2-1, with TRBD2 matching 13 bases. The sequencing sample was made of CD8+ T cells from PBMCs. CDR3 region: CASSLVPGLAGNEQFF. The CDR3 nucleotides are TGTGCCAGCAGCTTAGTTCCGGGACTAGCGGGGAATGAGCAGTTCTTC.